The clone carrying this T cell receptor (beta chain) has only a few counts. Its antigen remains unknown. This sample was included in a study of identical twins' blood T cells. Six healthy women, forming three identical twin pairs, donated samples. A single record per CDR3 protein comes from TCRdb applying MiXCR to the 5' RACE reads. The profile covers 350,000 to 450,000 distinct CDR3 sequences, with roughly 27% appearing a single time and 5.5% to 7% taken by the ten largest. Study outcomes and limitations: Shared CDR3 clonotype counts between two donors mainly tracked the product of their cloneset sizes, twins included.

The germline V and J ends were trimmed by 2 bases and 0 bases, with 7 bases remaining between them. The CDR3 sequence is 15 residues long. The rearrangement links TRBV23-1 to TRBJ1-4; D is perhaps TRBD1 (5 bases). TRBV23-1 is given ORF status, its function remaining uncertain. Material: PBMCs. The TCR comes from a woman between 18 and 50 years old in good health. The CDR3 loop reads CASSQLGATNEKLFF. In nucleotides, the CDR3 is TGCGCCAGCAGTCAACTGGGGGCAACTAATGAAAAACTGTTTTTT.